These 14 T cell receptor beta chains originate from one sample sequenced in a study of T cell responses to AZD1222 COVID-19 vaccine. The repertoire was sequenced with immunoSEQ multiplex PCR; TCRdb's copy has only in-frame clones and lacks some. The sample records some 120,000 clones, around 94% being singletons. Source: peripheral blood, taken on day 0 of AZD1222 vaccination. These receptors originate from an adult in good health.

V and J are TRBV18 and TRBJ1-5; tentatively, D is TRBD1 (5 bases). CDR1 and CDR2 from the germline V gene are KGHSH and LQKENI. This CDR3 has 17 amino acids. V lost 4 bases, J lost 0 bases, and 16 bases lay in between. CDR3 bases: TGTGCCAGCTCACTTTCCCTGGGGCAGGGTAGCAATCAGCCCCAGCATTTT. It is translated as CASSLSLGQGSNQPQHF.

This rearrangement joins TRBV4-2 to TRBJ1-4, with TRBD1 as a possible D gene (5 bases). Germline V gives CDR1 LGHNA, CDR2 YNFKEQ. This CDR3 is 12 amino acids long. V dropped 6 bases and J dropped 7 bases, with 9 bases sitting between them. The CDR3 nucleotides read TGTGCCAGCAGTCGGGACCGTGAAAAACTGTTTTTT. This translates into CASSRDREKLFF.

This chain links TRBV5-8 with TRBJ1-5; a possible D gene is TRBD1 (6 bases). Germline V gives CDR1 SGHTS, CDR2 YDEGEE. The CDR3 is 17 amino acids. The V and J ends lost 4 bases and 0 bases respectively, with 17 bases between them. CDR3 region: CASSDGQNAYSNQPQHF. CDR3 bases: TGTGCCAGCAGCGACGGACAGAACGCCTATAGCAATCAGCCCCAGCATTTT. The full variable domain, completed using reference TRBV5-8 and TRBJ1-5, is EAGVTQSPTHLIKTRGQQATLRCSPISGHTSVYWYQQALGLGLQFLLWYDEGEERNRGNFPPRFSGRQFPNYSSELNVNALELEDSALYLCASSDGQNAYSNQPQHFGDGTRLSIL.

This sequence joins TRBV3-1 (or the pseudogene TRBV3-2) and TRBJ2-1; TRBD2 agrees at 9 bases. This CDR3 comprises 15 residues. V gave up 6 bases and J gave up 4 bases; unmatched junction bases: 7. Germline-derived CDR1 and CDR2 are LGHDT and YNNKEL (reference sequence). CDR3 coding DNA: TGTGCCAGCAGTCTCGGGACTAGCAATTACAATGAGCAGTTCTTC. It encodes CASSLGTSNYNEQFF.

CDR3 residues: CASSLFGPRSNYGYTF. CDR3 DNA: TGTGCCAGCAGCTTATTTGGACCGAGGAGTAACTATGGCTACACCTTC. This chain connects TRBV7-9 to TRBJ1-2, with unresolved D. The CDR3 length is 16 residues. Germline-derived CDR1 and CDR2 are SEHNR and FQNEAQ (reference sequence). V lost 2 bases, J lost 1 base, and 14 bases lay in between.

The chain couples TRBV13 to TRBJ1-2; 9 nucleotides align to TRBD1. Per the germline V gene, CDR1 is PRHDT and CDR2 is FYEKMQ (reference sequence). The CDR3 loop spans 12 amino acids. J gave up 8 bases and V 4 bases, and 2 bases lay outside the gene matches. CDR3 region: CASSWTGVGYTF. The CDR3 bases are TGTGCCAGCAGCTGGACAGGGGTAGGCTACACCTTC.

This rearrangement joins TRBV7-2 to TRBJ2-5, with 9 bases matching TRBD2. The CDR3 loop spans 14 amino acids. V was pared by 5 bases and J by 5 bases, with 6 bases of the junction left unmatched. CDR1 is SGHTA and CDR2 is FQGNSA in the germline V gene. CDR3 coding DNA: TGTGCCAGCAGCATACCCGGGACTAGCGAGACCCAGTACTTC. Translating gives CASSIPGTSETQYF.

DNA for the CDR3: TGTGCCAGCAGTTTATTGGGACAGTCCTATGGCTACACCTTC. Translating it yields CASSLLGQSYGYTF. The chain couples TRBV28 to TRBJ1-2, with 7 bases matching TRBD1. The CDR3 is 14 residues long. J lost 4 bases, V lost 1 base, and 3 bases had no gene match. CDR1 and CDR2 (germline): MDHEN, SYDVKM.

This sequence joins TRBV19 and TRBJ1-1, with TRBD1 matching 7 bases. Germline loops: CDR1 LNHDA, CDR2 SQIVND (reference sequence). V lost 6 bases to trimming and J lost 1 base; unmatched junction nucleotides: 8. This CDR3 is built from 15 residues. In DNA, the CDR3 is TGTGCCAGTAGGGAGGGGACAGCGACGAACACTGAAGCTTTCTTT. Its protein is CASREGTATNTEAFF. Together with reference TRBV19 and TRBJ1-1, the CDR3 gives the full variable domain: DGGITQSPKYLFRKEGQNVTLSCEQNLNHDAMYWYRQDPGQGLRLIYYSQIVNDFQKGDIAEGYSVSREKKESFPLTVTSAQKNPTAFYLCASREGTATNTEAFFGQGTRLTVV.

This sequence joins TRBV7-2 and TRBJ2-1; TRBD2 is a possible D gene (6 bases). This CDR3 spans 15 amino acids. CDR1 SGHTA and CDR2 FQGNSA come from the germline V gene. With 5 bases removed from V and 4 bases from J, the gap between germline ends came to 15 bases. The DNA for the CDR3 is TGTGCCAGCAGCCGCAGCGGGTTGGATTACAATGAGCAGTTCTTC. This sequence encodes CASSRSGLDYNEQFF.

The chain links TRBV12-3 or TRBV12-4 to TRBJ1-1; possible D gene TRBD1, 6 bases. Trimming stripped 10 bases from V and 1 base from J, with 10 bases between. CDR3 length: 12 residues. DNA for the CDR3: TGTGCCACACAGGGAGAGAACACTGAAGCTTTCTTT. Translating it yields CATQGENTEAFF.

Only a few counts were recorded for this clone. The rearrangement joins TRBV5-1 to TRBJ1-4; the D gene is possibly TRBD1 (5 bases). The CDR3 length is 16 residues. The V gene's germline CDR1 is SGHRS and CDR2 YFSETQ. Deletions cut 4 bases from V and 5 bases from J, with 18 bases between. DNA of the CDR3: TGCGCCAGCAGCCAGGTCACCGGGACGGGAAATGAAAAACTGTTTTTT. Translation: CASSQVTGTGNEKLFF. Together with reference TRBV5-1 and TRBJ1-4, the CDR3 gives the full variable domain: KAGVTQTPRYLIKTRGQQVTLSCSPISGHRSVSWYQQTPGQGLQFLFEYFSETQRNKGNFPGRFSGRQFSNSRSEMNVSTLELGDSALYLCASSQVTGTGNEKLFFGSGTQLSVL.

The chain recombines TRBV15 with TRBJ1-5; tentatively, D is TRBD1 (5 bases). The CDR3 is 15 residues long. Trimming took off 3 bases at V and 6 bases at J, with 15 bases between the two ends. The V gene's germline CDR1 is LNHNV and CDR2 YYDKDF (reference sequence). CDR3 protein: CATSSDEGLGQPQHF. CDR3 bases: TGTGCCACCAGCAGTGACGAGGGGCTAGGTCAGCCCCAGCATTTT.

The V call is TRBV5-1, the J call TRBJ2-7, with TRBD2 matching 8 bases. CDR1 is SGHRS, CDR2 YFSETQ, per germline. V lost 3 bases, J lost 0 bases, and 11 bases stayed unmatched. CDR3 length: 17 residues. CDR3 in DNA: TGCGCCAGCAGCTCGGGTGCGACGGGGGGGTCCTCCTACGAGCAGTACTTC. Protein: CASSSGATGGSSYEQYF.